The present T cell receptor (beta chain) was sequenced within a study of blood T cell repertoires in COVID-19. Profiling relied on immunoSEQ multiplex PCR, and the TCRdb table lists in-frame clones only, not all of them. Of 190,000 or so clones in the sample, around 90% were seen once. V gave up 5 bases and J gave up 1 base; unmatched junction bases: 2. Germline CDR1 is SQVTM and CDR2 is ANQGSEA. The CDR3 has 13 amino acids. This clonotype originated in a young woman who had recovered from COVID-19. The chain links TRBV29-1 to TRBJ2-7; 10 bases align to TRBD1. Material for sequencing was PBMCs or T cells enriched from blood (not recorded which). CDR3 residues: CSVWTGGSYEQYF. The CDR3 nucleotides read TGCAGCGTTTGGACAGGGGGTTCCTACGAGCAGTACTTC.